Shown below are 5 T cell receptor beta chains from a single sample sequenced in a study of beta chain features in type 1 diabetes. The authors reverse transcribed all of the isolated RNA, so sequencing captured expressed TCRB transcripts. Assay used: immunoSEQ multiplex PCR; TCRdb lists only in-frame clones, some missing. The top ten hold around 0.065% of the sample, which has just over 450,000 clones, roughly 31% seen once. Sequencing used naive CD4+ T cells from blood. The source of these receptors is a man younger than 35 in good health.

The rearrangement links TRBV20-1 to TRBJ2-1; possibly TRBD2 for D (5 bases). This CDR3 region has 11 residues. The V end lost 6 bases, the J end lost 5 bases, and 8 bases lay between the germline ends. Germline V gene data show CDR1 as DFQATT and CDR2 as SNEGSKA (reference sequence). CDR3 nucleotide sequence: TGCAGTGCAACCGGGAACAATGAGCAGTTCTTC. Encoded protein: CSATGNNEQFF.

The chain recombines TRBV7-2 with TRBJ2-2; D may be TRBD1 or TRBD2 (6 bases each). V was cut by 3 bases and J by 0 bases, with 8 bases left in between. The CDR3 is 15 residues long. The germline CDR1 and CDR2 sequences are SGHTA and FQGNSA. The CDR3: CASSFGGPNTGELFF. The CDR3 DNA sequence: TGTGCCAGCAGCTTCGGGGGCCCGAACACCGGGGAGCTGTTTTTT.

Only a few counts were recorded for this clone. This sequence joins TRBV4-2 and TRBJ2-2, with D maybe TRBD2 (6 bases). This CDR3 region has 14 residues. Germline CDR1 and CDR2: LGHNA and YNFKEQ. Trimming left V 1 base short and J 6 bases short, with 9 bases between. The CDR3 spells CASSQAGSAGELFF. The CDR3 DNA reads as TGTGCCAGCAGCCAAGCCGGGAGTGCCGGGGAGCTGTTTTTT.

This clone was observed a handful of times. The chain is built from TRBV4-2 and TRBJ2-5; the D gene is possibly TRBD2 (6 bases). CDR3 length equals 13 residues. CDR1 and CDR2 (germline): LGHNA, YNFKEQ. Between the trimmed V and J ends, which lost 2 bases and 4 bases, there was a span of 8 bases. The CDR3 region is CASSQLGGETQYF. CDR3 DNA: TGTGCCAGCAGCCAACTGGGGGGAGAGACCCAGTACTTC.

This clone showed up just once. The V and J genes are TRBV30 and TRBJ2-7, with 7 bases that match TRBD2. The V and J ends lost 0 bases and 6 bases, in that order; junction bases with no gene match: 8. There are 14 residues in the CDR3. Germline V gene data show CDR1 as GTSNPN and CDR2 as SVGIG (reference sequence). The CDR3 DNA reads TGTGCCTGGAGTGTGCGGCGGGAGATCCGCGAGCAGTACTTC. This translates into CAWSVRREIREQYF. The full variable domain, with the rest looked up from reference TRBV30 and TRBJ2-7, is SQTIHQWPATLVQPVGSPLSLECTVEGTSNPNLYWYRQAAGRGLQLLFYSVGIGQISSEVPQNLSASRPQDRQFILSSKKLLLSDSGFYLCAWSVRREIREQYFGPGTRLTVT.